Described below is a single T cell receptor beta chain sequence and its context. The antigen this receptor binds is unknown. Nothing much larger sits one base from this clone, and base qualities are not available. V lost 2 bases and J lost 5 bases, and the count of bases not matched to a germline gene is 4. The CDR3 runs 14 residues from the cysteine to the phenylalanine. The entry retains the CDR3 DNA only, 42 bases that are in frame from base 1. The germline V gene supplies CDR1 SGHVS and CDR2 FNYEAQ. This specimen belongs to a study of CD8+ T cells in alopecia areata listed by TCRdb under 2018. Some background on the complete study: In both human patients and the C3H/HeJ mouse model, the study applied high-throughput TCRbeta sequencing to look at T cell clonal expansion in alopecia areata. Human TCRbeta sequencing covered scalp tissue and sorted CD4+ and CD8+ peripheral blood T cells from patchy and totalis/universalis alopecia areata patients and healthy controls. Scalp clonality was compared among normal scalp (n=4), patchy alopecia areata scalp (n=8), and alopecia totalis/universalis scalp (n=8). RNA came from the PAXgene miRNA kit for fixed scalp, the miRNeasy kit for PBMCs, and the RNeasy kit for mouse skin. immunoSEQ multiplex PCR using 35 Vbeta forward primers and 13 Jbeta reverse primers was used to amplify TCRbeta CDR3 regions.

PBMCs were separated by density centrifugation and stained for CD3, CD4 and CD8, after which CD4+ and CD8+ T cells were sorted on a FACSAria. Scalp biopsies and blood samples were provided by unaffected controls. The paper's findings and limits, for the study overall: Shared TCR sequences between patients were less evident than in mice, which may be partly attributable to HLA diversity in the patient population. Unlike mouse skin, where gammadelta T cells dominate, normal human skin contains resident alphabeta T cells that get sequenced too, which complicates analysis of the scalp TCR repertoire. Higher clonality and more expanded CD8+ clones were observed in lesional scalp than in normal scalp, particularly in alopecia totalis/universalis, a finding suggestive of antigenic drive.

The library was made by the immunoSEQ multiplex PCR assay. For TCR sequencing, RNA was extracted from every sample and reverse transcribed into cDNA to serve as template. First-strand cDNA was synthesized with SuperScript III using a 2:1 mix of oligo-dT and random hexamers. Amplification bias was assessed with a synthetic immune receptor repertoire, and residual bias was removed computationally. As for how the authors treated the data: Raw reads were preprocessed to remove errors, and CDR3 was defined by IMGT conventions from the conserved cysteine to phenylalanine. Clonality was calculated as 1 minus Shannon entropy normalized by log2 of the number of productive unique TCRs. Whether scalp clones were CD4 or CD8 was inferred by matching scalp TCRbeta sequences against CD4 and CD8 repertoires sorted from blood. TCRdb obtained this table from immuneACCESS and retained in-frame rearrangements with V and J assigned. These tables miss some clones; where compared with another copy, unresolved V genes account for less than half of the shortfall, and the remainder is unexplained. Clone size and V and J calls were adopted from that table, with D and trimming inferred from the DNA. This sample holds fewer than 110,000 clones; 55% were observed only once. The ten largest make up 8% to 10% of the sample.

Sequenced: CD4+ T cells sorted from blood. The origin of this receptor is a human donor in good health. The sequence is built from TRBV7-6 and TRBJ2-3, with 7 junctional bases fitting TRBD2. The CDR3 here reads CASSLNGGGDTQYF. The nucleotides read TGTGCCAGCAGCTTAAACGGCGGGGGAGATACGCAGTATTTT.